This entry concerns a single TCR beta chain. With 6 bases removed from V and 5 bases from J, the gap between germline ends came to 16 bases. This CDR3 contains 14 residues. Germline loops: CDR1 MGHRA, CDR2 YSYEKL. This entry belongs to a study of blood T cell repertoires in COVID-19. Study-wide context: The United States, Italy and Spain were the sources of the acute and convalescent COVID-19 samples.

Per the study methods: From reference gene primer amplification, estimates of nucleated cell counts were derived. Assay used: immunoSEQ multiplex PCR; TCRdb lists only in-frame clones, some missing. That table is the source of V, J and clone size, and D and trimming were worked out from the DNA. The sample lists roughly 260,000 clones; roughly four fifths were seen once. Material for sequencing was peripheral blood. This TCR was sampled from a woman aged 70 to 79 with acute or convalescent COVID-19. The genes are TRBV4-1 and TRBJ1-2; possibly TRBD1 for D (5 bases). The CDR3 sequence is CASSKRQGEYGYTF. The CDR3 nucleotides read TGCGCCAGCAGTAAAAGGCAGGGCGAATATGGCTACACCTTC.